The source of this T cell receptor (beta chain) is a study of blood T cell repertoires in COVID-19. Losses at the gene ends were 6 bases for V and 4 bases for J; bases not matched to a gene: 7. CDR1 SNHLY and CDR2 FYNNEI come from the germline V gene. The CDR3 spans 14 residues. Sequenced by immunoSEQ multiplex PCR; TCRdb stores in-frame clones only, minus some. The data show about 69,000 clones, roughly 90% seen once. This chain joins TRBV2 and TRBJ2-7, with 9 bases aligning to TRBD1. The TCR comes from a man aged 45-65 years with acute or convalescent COVID-19. The sequencing input was peripheral blood. The CDR3, as DNA: TGTGCCAGCAGCACCCCGGGACAGGGTTACGAGCAGTACTTC. Its translation: CASSTPGQGYEQYF.